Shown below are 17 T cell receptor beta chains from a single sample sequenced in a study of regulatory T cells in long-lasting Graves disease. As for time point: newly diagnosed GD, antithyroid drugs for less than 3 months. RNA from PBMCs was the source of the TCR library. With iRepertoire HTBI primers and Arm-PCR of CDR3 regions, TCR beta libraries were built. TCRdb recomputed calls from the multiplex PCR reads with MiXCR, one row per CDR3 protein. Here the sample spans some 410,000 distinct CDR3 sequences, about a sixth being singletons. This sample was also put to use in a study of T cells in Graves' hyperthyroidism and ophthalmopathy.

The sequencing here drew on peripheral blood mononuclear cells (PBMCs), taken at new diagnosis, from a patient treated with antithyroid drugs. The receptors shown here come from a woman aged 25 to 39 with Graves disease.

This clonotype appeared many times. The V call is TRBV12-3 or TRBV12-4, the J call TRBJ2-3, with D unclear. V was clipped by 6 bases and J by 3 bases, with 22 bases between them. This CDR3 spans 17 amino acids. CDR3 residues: CASSPHPPYLATDTQYF. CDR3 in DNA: TGTGCCAGCAGCCCACACCCCCCTTATTTAGCAACAGATACGCAGTATTTT.

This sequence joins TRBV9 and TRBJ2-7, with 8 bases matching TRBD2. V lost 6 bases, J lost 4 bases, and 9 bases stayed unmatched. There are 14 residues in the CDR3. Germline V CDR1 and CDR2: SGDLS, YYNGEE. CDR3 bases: TGTGCCAGCAACCCCGGGGGGGGTCCGTACGAGCAGTACTTC. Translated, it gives CASNPGGGPYEQYF.

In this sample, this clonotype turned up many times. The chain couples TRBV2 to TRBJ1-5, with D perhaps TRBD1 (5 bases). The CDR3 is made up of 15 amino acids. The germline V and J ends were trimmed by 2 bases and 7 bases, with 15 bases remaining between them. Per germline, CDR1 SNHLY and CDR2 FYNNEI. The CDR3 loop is CASSEWVTGHQPQHF. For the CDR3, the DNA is TGTGCCAGCAGTGAATGGGTCACAGGCCACCAGCCCCAGCATTTT. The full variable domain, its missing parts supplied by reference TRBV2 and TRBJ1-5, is EPEVTQTPSHQVTQMGQEVILRCVPISNHLYFYWYRQILGQKVEFLVSFYNNEISEKSEIFDDQFSVERPDGSNFTLKIRSTKLEDSAMYFCASSEWVTGHQPQHFGDGTRLSIL.

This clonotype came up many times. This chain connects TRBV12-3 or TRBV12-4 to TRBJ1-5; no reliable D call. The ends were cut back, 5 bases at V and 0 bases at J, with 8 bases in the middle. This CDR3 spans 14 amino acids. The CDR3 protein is CASSIEYSNQPQHF. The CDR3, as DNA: TGTGCCAGCAGTATCGAGTATAGCAATCAGCCCCAGCATTTT.

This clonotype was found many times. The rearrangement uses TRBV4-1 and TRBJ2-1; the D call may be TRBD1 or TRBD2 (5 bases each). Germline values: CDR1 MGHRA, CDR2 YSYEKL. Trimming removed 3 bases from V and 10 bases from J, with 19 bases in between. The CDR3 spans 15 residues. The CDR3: CASSHKPGTLGEQFF. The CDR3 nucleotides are TGCGCCAGCAGCCACAAACCCGGGACGCTCGGGGAGCAGTTCTTC.

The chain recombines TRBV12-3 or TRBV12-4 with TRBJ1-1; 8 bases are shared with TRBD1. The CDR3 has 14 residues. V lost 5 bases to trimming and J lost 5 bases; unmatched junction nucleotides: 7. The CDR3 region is CASSDQGALTEAFF. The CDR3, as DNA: TGTGCCAGCAGTGATCAGGGGGCTTTGACTGAAGCTTTCTTT.

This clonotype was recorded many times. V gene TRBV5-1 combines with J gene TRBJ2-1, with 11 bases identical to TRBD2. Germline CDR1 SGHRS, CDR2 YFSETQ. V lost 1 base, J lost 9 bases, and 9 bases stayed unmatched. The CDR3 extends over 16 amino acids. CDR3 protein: CASSLSISGRAREQFF. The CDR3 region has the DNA TGCGCCAGCAGCTTGAGCATTAGCGGGAGGGCCCGTGAGCAGTTCTTC. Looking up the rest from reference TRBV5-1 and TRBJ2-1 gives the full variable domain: KAGVTQTPRYLIKTRGQQVTLSCSPISGHRSVSWYQQTPGQGLQFLFEYFSETQRNKGNFPGRFSGRQFSNSRSEMNVSTLELGDSALYLCASSLSISGRAREQFFGPGTRLTVL.

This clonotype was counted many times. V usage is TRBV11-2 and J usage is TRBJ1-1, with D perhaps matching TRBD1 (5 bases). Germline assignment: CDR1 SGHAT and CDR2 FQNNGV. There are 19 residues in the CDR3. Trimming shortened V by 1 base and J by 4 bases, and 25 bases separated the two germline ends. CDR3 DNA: TGTGCCAGCAGCTTAGCCCCTGGTGGTCAGGCCGGCGGGGGCACTGAAGCTTTCTTT. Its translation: CASSLAPGGQAGGGTEAFF.

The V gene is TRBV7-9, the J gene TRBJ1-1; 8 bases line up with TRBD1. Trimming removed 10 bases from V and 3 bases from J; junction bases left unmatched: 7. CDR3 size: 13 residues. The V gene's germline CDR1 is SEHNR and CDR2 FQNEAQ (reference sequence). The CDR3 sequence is CANHRGLDTEAFF. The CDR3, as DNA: TGTGCCAACCACAGGGGGTTGGACACTGAAGCTTTCTTT.

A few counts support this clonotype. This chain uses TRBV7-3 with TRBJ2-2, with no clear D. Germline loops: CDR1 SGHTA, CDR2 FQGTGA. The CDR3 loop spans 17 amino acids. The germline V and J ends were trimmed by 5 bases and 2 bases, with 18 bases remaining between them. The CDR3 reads CASSSSPKLPNTGELFF. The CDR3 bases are TGTGCCAGCAGCAGTAGCCCCAAGCTACCCAACACCGGGGAGCTGTTTTTT.

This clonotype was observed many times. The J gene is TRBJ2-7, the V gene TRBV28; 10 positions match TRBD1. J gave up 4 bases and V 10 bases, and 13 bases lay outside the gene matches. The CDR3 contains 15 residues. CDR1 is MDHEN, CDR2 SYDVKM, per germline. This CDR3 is CATDEPGQGLYEQYF. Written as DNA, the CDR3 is TGTGCCACCGATGAACCGGGACAGGGGCTTTACGAGCAGTACTTC.

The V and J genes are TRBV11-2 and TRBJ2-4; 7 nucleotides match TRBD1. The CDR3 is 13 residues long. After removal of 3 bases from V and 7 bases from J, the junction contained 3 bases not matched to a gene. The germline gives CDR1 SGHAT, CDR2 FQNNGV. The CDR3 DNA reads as TGTGCCAGCAGCTTCGACAGGGAGAACATTCAGTACTTC. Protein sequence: CASSFDRENIQYF. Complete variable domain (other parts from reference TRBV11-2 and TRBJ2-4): EAGVAQSPRYKIIEKRQSVAFWCNPISGHATLYWYQQILGQGPKLLIQFQNNGVVDDSQLPKDRFSAERLKGVDSTLKIQPAKLEDSAVYLCASSFDRENIQYFGAGTRLSVL.

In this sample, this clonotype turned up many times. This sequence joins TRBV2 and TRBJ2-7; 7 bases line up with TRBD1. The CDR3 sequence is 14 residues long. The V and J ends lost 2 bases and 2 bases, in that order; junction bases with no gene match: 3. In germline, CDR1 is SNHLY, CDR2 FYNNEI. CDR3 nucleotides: TGTGCCAGCAGTGAAAAGACAGGGCCCTACGAGCAGTACTTC. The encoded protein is CASSEKTGPYEQYF.

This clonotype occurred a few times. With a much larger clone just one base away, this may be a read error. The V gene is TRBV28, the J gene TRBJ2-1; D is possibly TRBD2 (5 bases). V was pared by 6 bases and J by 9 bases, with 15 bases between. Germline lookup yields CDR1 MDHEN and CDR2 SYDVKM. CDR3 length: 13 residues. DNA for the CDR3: TGTGCCAGCAGCCCGAGGGCTGGCAGTGAGCAGTTCTTC. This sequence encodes CASSPRAGSEQFF. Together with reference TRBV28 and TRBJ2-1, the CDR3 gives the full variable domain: DVKVTQSSRYLVKRTGEKVFLECVQDMDHENMFWYRQDPGLGLRLIYFSYDVKMKEKGDIPEGYSVSREKKERFSLILESASTNQTSMYLCASSPRAGSEQFFGPGTRLTVL.

The CDR3 here is CASSFRPQGTQYF. CDR3 nucleotides: TGTGCCAGCAGTTTCAGACCGCAAGGTACGCAGTATTTT. The chain combines TRBV7-2 with TRBJ2-3; D unresolved. CDR3 size: 13 residues. Germline V CDR1 and CDR2: SGHTA, FQGNSA. V gave up 6 bases and J gave up 8 bases, with 15 bases separating them.

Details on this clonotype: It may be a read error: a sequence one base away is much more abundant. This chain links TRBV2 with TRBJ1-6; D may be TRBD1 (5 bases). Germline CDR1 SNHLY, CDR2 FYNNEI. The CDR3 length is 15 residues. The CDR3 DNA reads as TGTGCCAGCAGTGGGGAGACAGTCTATAATCCACCCCTCCACTTT. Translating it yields CASSGETVYNPPLHF.

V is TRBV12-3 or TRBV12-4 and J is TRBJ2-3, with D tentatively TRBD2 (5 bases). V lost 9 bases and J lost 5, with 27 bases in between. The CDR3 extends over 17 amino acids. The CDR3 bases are TGTGCCAGGATATCTCCATGTTGTGGGAGTCTGCAAGATACGCAGTATTTT. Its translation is CARISPCCGSLQDTQYF.